This T cell receptor beta chain was sequenced during a study of tumor-infiltrating lymphocytes in primary liver carcinoma. Study overall: Sequenced samples came back with roughly 3.65 to 7.5 million productive TCRbeta reads, and the counts looked alike across tissue types. Study-level findings and limits: The overlap of tumor-adjacent and tumor-blood pairs was smaller than that of tumor region pairs.

Unsorted whole blood supplied the RNA, and germline DNA was extracted too. Chronic HBV infection affected patients, none of whom had received treatment. This clonotype is a singleton in its sample. The antigen remains unidentified. Sequence at one end of the junction differs from germline and may be a read error. This CDR3 spans 16 amino acids. A constant-region primer primed TCR beta cDNA synthesis from roughly 510 ng of total RNA. The TCR beta library was amplified through three nested multiplex PCR rounds in a modified ARM-PCR procedure. Both of the initial two PCR rounds ran for about 9 cycles and employed TRBV1-TRBV30 forward primers alongside a C-beta reverse primer. TCRdb fed the multiplex PCR reads into MiXCR, producing one record per CDR3 protein. The sample records about 320,000 distinct CDR3 sequences, around three fifths being singletons.

This sequence was found in a woman in her 30s with primary liver carcinoma and hepatitis B virus infection. Sample: peripheral blood. V gene TRBV12-3 or TRBV12-4 combines with J gene TRBJ2-5; TRBD1 matches at 8 bases. For the CDR3, the DNA is TGTGGCAGCAGTTTTCGTACAGGGGGAACACATGAGACCCAGTACTTC. It codes for CGSSFRTGGTHETQYF.